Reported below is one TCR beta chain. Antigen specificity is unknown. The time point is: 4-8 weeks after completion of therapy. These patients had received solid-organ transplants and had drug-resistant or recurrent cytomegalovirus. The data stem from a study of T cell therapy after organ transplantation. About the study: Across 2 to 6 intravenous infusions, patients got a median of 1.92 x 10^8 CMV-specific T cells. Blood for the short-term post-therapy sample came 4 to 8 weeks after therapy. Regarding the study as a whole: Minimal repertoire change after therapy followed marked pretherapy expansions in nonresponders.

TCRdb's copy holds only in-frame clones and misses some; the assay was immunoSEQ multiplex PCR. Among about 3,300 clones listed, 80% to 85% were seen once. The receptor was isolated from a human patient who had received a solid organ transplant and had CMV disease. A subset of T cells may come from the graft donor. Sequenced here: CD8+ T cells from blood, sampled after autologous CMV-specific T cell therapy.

The chain's CDR3 is CASSPQTGYTEAFF. In DNA form, the CDR3 reads TGTGCCAGCAGCCCCCAGACAGGGTACACTGAAGCTTTCTTT. The genes are TRBV11-1 and TRBJ1-1; 7 bases map to TRBD1. The germline gives CDR1 SGHAT, CDR2 FQDESV (reference sequence). J was trimmed by 3 bases and V by 5 bases; bases with no gene match: 6. CDR3 length: 14 residues.